Many counts were recorded for the clone carrying this T cell receptor beta chain. Amplification targeted TCR beta CDR3 regions from RNA transcripts. Using the HTBI primer set, a first-round RT-PCR was run on the TCR CDR3. TCRdb re-called the multiplex PCR reads with MiXCR, one entry per CDR3 protein. Among approximately 370,000 distinct CDR3 sequences listed, 15% were seen once. On the basis of clinical symptoms, serum thyroxine and TRAb, thyroid ultrasound and orbital computed tomography, diagnoses were made. V shed 10 bases and J shed 3 bases, with 9 bases lying between them. This CDR3 region has 12 residues. Germline loops: CDR1 MDHEN, CDR2 SYDVKM. The sample is drawn from a study of T cells in Graves' hyperthyroidism and ophthalmopathy.

V and J are TRBV28 and TRBJ2-2; D remains unclear. The TCR comes from a woman aged 25 to 39 with Graves' hyperthyroidism. What was sequenced was blood. This chain's CDR3 is CATYSDTGELFF. CDR3 in DNA: TGTGCCACCTACTCCGACACCGGGGAGCTGTTTTTT.